These T cell receptor beta chains were read from a single sample in a study of T-cell memory formation after mild COVID-19. TCRdb recomputed calls from the 5' RACE reads with MiXCR, one row per CDR3 protein. Among a few hundred thousand distinct CDR3 sequences listed, around 15% were seen once. Sequencing was carried out using PBMCs or a T cell subset sorted from them (not recorded which). The source of these receptors is a man aged 18-30 years who had mild COVID-19 (a few samples of this study predate the infection). Cell type and time point are not known. Both conserved end residues are part of each CDR3. Fields, in order: CDR3 DNA, CDR3 protein, J gene, V gene, clone size, D gene. A D gene is named only where the DNA matches it firmly. Expanded clones get a size class; other rows say once, few or many, or leave the size out.

TGCGCCAGCAGCCGCGGCAGGGGGCAACTGGAGGAGCTGTTTTTT	CASSRGRGQLEELFF	TRBJ2-2	TRBV5-1	few	TRBD1
TGTGCCAGCGGGACACCAGCCGGGGGCTACACCTTC	CASGTPAGGYTF	TRBJ1-2	TRBV27	NA	NA
TGTGCCAGCAGCCCCGCAAGGGGACACCTGAGCACAGATACGCAGTATTTT	CASSPARGHLSTDTQYF	TRBJ2-3	TRBV5-6	NA	NA
TGCGCCAGCAGCCAATCCCGGACTAGCACAGATACGCAGTATTTT	CASSQSRTSTDTQYF	TRBJ2-3	TRBV4-3	few	NA
TGCAGTGCCAGTCGGGCCGACGCCTACGAGCAGTACTTC	CSASRADAYEQYF	TRBJ2-7	TRBV20-1	NA	NA
TGTGCCAGCAGCTTAGTTAACTATGGCTACACCTTC	CASSLVNYGYTF	TRBJ1-2	TRBV7-9	once	NA
TGTGCCAGCAGCTTACGTCTCGCGGGGGCCTCCTACAATGAGCAGTTCTTC	CASSLRLAGASYNEQFF	TRBJ2-1	TRBV7-2	few	NA
TGTGCCAGCAGCTTTTACTACGAGCAGTACTTC	CASSFYYEQYF	TRBJ2-7	TRBV7-2	NA	NA
TGTGCCAGCAGTTTTCACGTGGCCTCGGATACGCAGTATTTT	CASSFHVASDTQYF	TRBJ2-3	TRBV12-3/TRBV12-4	few	NA
TGTGCCAGTAGTATGGACCTTTTGATCCCTGAAGCTTTCTTT	CASSMDLLIPEAFF	TRBJ1-1	TRBV19	NA	NA
TGTGCCAGCAGATTAAGGGAAAATTCACCCCTCCACTTT	CASRLRENSPLHF	TRBJ1-6	TRBV25-1	NA	NA
TGCAGTGCTAGACAAGGGACCGGGGGCTACACCTTC	CSARQGTGGYTF	TRBJ1-2	TRBV20-1	NA	NA
TGTGCCAGCAGTTACGGTCAGGGGGCTGGAAACACCATATATTTT	CASSYGQGAGNTIYF	TRBJ1-3	TRBV6-5	NA	TRBD1
TGTGCCAGCTCACCCCTTTTTGGACTAGCGGGTCCAGATACGCAGTATTTT	CASSPLFGLAGPDTQYF	TRBJ2-3	TRBV18	few	TRBD2
TGCGCCAGCAGCTTGGCGGCCAGCACAGATACGCAGTATTTT	CASSLAASTDTQYF	TRBJ2-3	TRBV5-1	NA	NA
TGCGCCAGCAGCCGAGCGGGGACGGAGACTTATCAGTTCTTC	CASSRAGTETYQFF	TRBJ2-1	TRBV4-1	few	TRBD2
TGTGCCAGCAGCGCACGAGAACGGACAGATCCTGGCTACACCTTC	CASSARERTDPGYTF	TRBJ1-2	TRBV9	NA	NA
TGCGCCAGCAGTTTCACAGTGGCCTACGAGCAGTACTTC	CASSFTVAYEQYF	TRBJ2-7	TRBV5-1	few	NA
TGTGCCAGCAGTGAGGCTGGAGGGCTGAAAGCTTTCTTT	CASSEAGGLKAFF	TRBJ1-1	TRBV2	once	NA
TGTGCCAGCACCTCGACTAGCGGGGGGGAGCAGTTCTTC	CASTSTSGGEQFF	TRBJ2-1	TRBV6-2/TRBV6-3	NA	TRBD2
TGTGCCAGCAGCGCTACATCGGGGGGACTCACAGATACGCAGTATTTT	CASSATSGGLTDTQYF	TRBJ2-3	TRBV7-7	few	TRBD2
TGTGCCACCAGCATTGATCGGGGCTATGGCTACACCTTC	CATSIDRGYGYTF	TRBJ1-2	TRBV15	few	NA
TGTGCCAGCAGCTTAGAAGGGGAAGGGAACTATGGCTACACATTC	CASSLEGEGNYGYTF	TRBJ1-2	TRBV7-9	NA	NA
TGTGCCAGCAGCCCTACCCGGGGCCAAGCCGGCTACACCTTC	CASSPTRGQAGYTF	TRBJ1-2	TRBV6-6	few	NA
TGTGCCAGCAGACGGACAGGGGGATCCTATAATTCACCCCTCCACTTT	CASRRTGGSYNSPLHF	TRBJ1-6	TRBV6-5	NA	TRBD1
TGTGCCAGCACCAGTTGGGGGACAGGTGAGACCTACGAGCAGTACTTC	CASTSWGTGETYEQYF	TRBJ2-7	TRBV5-5	NA	TRBD1
TGTGCCAGCAACTCCTATCGCGCCTATGGCTACACCTTC	CASNSYRAYGYTF	TRBJ1-2	TRBV7-2	few	NA
TGCAGTGCTAGACCGCCACCCGGCGGGACTAGCGGTAGCACAGATACGCAGTATTTT	CSARPPPGGTSGSTDTQYF	TRBJ2-3	TRBV20-1	few	TRBD2
TGTGCCAGCAGGTATTACGTCGCAGACGGCTACACCTTC	CASRYYVADGYTF	TRBJ1-2	TRBV6-2/TRBV6-3	NA	NA
TGTGCCAGCAGCTTAGATTCCGGAGCGGTATCCTACAATGAGCAGTTCTTC	CASSLDSGAVSYNEQFF	TRBJ2-1	TRBV7-2	NA	NA
TGTGCCAGCAGCCAAGAAGGCAGGGGTGACGAGCAGTACTTC	CASSQEGRGDEQYF	TRBJ2-7	TRBV4-2	NA	NA
TGTGCCACCCCCTCTACCTACGAGCAGTACTTC	CATPSTYEQYF	TRBJ2-7	TRBV10-3	few	NA
TGTGCCAGCAGCAGGACTAGCGGTTACGAGCAGTACTTC	CASSRTSGYEQYF	TRBJ2-7	TRBV2	NA	TRBD2
TGTGCCAGCATCCCCGGACTATACTCTAGCACAGATACGCAGTATTTT	CASIPGLYSSTDTQYF	TRBJ2-3	TRBV2	NA	NA
TGTGCCAGCAGCCCGGACAGCGGAAAACTGTTTTTT	CASSPDSGKLFF	TRBJ1-4	TRBV12-3/TRBV12-4	NA	NA
TGTGCCAGCAGCTTACTTTGGCAGTCAAATGAAAAACTGTTTTTT	CASSLLWQSNEKLFF	TRBJ1-4	TRBV7-9	few	NA
TGTGCCAGCAGCTCGACAGGGTTCGGGCATTTTTCACCCCTCCACTTT	CASSSTGFGHFSPLHF	TRBJ1-6	TRBV11-2	few	TRBD1
TGCGCCAGCAGCTTGGAGTTCCAGGACTCCCAAACAGATACGCAGTATTTT	CASSLEFQDSQTDTQYF	TRBJ2-3	TRBV5-1	many	NA
TGTGCCAGCAGTCCCGGCAGGGACGATCAGCCCCAGCATTTT	CASSPGRDDQPQHF	TRBJ1-5	TRBV27	few	NA
TGTGCCAGCAGGACCGGGGGAGTGGATACGCAGTATTTT	CASRTGGVDTQYF	TRBJ2-3	TRBV6-5	many	NA
TGTGCCAGCAGTTATCTCGGCGGGGTTCAGACCCAGTACTTC	CASSYLGGVQTQYF	TRBJ2-5	TRBV6-5	NA	NA
TGTGCCAGCAGTTTCGAAGCCCCGGCACCAGGAAACACCATATATTTT	CASSFEAPAPGNTIYF	TRBJ1-3	TRBV27	NA	NA
TGTGCCAGCAGCTCGGGAGTACCAGATACGCAGTATTTT	CASSSGVPDTQYF	TRBJ2-3	TRBV7-2	NA	NA